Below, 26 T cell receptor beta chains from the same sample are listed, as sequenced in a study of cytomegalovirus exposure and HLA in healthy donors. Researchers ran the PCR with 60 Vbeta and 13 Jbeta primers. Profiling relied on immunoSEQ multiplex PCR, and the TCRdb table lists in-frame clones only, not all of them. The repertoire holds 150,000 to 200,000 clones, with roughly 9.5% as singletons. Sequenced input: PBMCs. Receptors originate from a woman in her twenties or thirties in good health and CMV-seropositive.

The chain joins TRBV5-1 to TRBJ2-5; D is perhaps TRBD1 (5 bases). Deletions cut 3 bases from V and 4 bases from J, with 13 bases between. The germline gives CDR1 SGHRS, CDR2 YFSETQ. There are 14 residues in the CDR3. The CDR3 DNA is TGCGCCAGCAGCTGGAAAGGGGTAGGAGAGACCCAGTACTTC. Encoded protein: CASSWKGVGETQYF.

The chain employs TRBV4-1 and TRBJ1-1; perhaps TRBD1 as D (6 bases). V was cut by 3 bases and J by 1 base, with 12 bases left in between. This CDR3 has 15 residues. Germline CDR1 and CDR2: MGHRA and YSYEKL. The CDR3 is CASSQQGQENTEAFF. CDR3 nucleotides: TGCGCCAGCAGCCAGCAGGGGCAAGAGAACACTGAAGCTTTCTTT.

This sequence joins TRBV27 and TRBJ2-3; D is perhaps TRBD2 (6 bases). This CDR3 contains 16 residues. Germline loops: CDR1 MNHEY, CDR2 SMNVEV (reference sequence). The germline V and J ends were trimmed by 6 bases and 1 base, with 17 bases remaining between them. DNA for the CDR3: TGTGCCAGCAGCACCGTAGCGGCCTATGGCACAGATACGCAGTATTTT. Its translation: CASSTVAAYGTDTQYF.

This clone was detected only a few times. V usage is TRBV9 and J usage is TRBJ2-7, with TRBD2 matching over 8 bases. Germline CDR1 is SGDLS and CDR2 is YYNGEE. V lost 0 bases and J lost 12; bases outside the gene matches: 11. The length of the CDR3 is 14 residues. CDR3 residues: CASSVVSGNTPMYF. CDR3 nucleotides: TGTGCCAGCAGCGTAGTTAGCGGGAACACCCCTATGTACTTC. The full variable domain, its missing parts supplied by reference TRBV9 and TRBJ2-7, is DSGVTQTPKHLITATGQRVTLRCSPRSGDLSVYWYQQSLDQGLQFLIQYYNGEERAKGNILERFSAQQFPDLHSELNLSSLELGDSALYFCASSVVSGNTPMYFGPGTRLTVT.

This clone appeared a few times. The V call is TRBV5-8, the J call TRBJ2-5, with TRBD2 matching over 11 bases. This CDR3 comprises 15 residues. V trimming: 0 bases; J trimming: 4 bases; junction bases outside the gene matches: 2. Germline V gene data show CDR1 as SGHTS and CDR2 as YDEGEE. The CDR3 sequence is CASSLVLAGVETQYF. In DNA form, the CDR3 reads TGTGCCAGCAGCTTGGTACTAGCGGGAGTAGAGACCCAGTACTTC.

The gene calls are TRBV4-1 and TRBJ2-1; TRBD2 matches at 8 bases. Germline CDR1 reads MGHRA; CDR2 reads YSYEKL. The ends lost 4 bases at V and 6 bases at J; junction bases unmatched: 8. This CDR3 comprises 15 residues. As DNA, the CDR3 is TGCGCCAGCAGCCCCATAACGGGGGGGATCAATGAGCAGTTCTTC. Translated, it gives CASSPITGGINEQFF.

CDR3: CASSLLRGGENYGYTF. In nucleotides, the CDR3 is TGCGCCAGCAGTCTTCTCCGGGGAGGGGAAAACTATGGCTACACCTTC. The V call is TRBV23-1, the J call TRBJ1-2; D is perhaps TRBD1 (5 bases). TRBV23-1 is an ORF for which the function is uncertain. The CDR3 contains 16 residues. Trimming removed 4 bases from V and 2 bases from J, with 17 bases in between.

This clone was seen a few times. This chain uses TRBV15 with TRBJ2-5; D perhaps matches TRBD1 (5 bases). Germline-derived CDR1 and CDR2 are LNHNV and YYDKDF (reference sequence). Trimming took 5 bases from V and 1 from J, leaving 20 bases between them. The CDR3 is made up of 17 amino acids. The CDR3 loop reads CATSPRMLGQSQETQYF. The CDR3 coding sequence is TGTGCCACCAGCCCACGCATGTTAGGACAATCCCAAGAGACCCAGTACTTC.

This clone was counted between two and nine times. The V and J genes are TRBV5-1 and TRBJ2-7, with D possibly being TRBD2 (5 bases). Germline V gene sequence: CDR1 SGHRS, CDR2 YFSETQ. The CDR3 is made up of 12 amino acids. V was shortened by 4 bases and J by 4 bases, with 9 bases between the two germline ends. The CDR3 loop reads CASSPGGYEQYF. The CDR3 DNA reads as TGCGCCAGCAGCCCCGGAGGTTACGAGCAGTACTTC.

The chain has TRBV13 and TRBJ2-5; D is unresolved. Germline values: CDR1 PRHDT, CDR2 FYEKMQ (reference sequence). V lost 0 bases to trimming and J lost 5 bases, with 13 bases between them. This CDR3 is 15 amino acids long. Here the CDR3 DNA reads TGTGCCAGCAGCTTAGGCCTCTCCATACGGGAGACCCAGTACTTC. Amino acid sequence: CASSLGLSIRETQYF.

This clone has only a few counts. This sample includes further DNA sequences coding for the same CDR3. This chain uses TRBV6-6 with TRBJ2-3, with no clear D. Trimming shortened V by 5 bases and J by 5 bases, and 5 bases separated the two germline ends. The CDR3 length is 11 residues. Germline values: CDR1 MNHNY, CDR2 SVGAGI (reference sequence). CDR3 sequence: CASSPRDTQYF. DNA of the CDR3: TGTGCCAGCAGTCCCCGAGATACGCAGTATTTT.

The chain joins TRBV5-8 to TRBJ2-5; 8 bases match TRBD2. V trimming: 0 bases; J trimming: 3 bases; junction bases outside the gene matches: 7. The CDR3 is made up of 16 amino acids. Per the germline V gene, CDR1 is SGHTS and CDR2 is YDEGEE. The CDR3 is CASSLGALAGKETQYF. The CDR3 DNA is TGTGCCAGCAGCTTGGGAGCGCTAGCGGGTAAAGAGACCCAGTACTTC.

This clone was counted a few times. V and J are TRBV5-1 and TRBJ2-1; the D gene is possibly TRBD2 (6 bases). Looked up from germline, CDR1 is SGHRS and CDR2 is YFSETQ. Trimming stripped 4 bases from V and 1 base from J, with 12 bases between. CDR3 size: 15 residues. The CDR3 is CASSADAGSYNEQFF. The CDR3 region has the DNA TGCGCCAGCAGCGCGGATGCGGGATCCTACAATGAGCAGTTCTTC.

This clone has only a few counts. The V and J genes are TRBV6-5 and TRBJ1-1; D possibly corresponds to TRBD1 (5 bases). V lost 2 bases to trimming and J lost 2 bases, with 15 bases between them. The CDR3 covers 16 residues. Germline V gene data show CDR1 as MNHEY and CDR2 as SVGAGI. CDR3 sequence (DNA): TGTGCCAGCAGTTACGGTTCAAGGAGGGGAAACACTGAAGCTTTCTTT. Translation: CASSYGSRRGNTEAFF.

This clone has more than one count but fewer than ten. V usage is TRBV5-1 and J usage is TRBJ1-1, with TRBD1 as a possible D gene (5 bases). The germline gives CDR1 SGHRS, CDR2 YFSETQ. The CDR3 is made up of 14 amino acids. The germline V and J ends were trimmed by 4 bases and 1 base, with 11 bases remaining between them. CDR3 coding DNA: TGCGCCAGCAGCGCGGGGACTGCGAACACTGAAGCTTTCTTT. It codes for CASSAGTANTEAFF.

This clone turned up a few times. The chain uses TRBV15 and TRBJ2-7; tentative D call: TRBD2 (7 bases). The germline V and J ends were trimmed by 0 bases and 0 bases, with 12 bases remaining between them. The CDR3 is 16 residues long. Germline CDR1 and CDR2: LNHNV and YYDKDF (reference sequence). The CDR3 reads CATSRDRGGVSYEQYF. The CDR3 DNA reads TGTGCCACCAGCAGAGATAGGGGGGGAGTCTCCTACGAGCAGTACTTC.

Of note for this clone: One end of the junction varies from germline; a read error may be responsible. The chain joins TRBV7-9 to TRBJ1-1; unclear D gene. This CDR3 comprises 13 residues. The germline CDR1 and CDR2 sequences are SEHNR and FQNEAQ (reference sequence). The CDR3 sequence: CAGSLSADTEAFF. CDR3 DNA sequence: TGTGCCGGCAGCCTGAGCGCAGACACTGAAGCTTTCTTT.

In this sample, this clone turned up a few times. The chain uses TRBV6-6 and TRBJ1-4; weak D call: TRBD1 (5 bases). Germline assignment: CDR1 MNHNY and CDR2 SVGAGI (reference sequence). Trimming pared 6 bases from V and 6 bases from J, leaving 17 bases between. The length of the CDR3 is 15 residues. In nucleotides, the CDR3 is TGTGCCAGCAGCCCCCGGGGGTCGCAACATGAAAAACTGTTTTTT. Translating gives CASSPRGSQHEKLFF.

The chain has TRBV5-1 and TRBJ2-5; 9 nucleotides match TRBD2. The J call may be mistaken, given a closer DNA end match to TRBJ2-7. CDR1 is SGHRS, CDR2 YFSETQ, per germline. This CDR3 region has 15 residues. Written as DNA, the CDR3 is TGCGCCAGCAGCTCTTCTAGCGGGACCTCGGCCGAGCAGTACTTC. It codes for CASSSSSGTSAEQYF.

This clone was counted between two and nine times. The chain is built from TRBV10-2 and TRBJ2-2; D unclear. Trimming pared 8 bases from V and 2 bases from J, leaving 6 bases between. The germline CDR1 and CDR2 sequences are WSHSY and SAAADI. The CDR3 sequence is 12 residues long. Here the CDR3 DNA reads TGCGCCAGCGGCACCAACACCGGGGAGCTGTTTTTT. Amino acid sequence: CASGTNTGELFF.

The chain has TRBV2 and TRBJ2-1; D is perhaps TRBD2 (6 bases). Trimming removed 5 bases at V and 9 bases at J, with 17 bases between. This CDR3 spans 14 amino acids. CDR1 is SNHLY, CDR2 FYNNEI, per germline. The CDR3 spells CASSPLVAGSEQFF. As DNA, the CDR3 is TGTGCCAGCAGTCCTCTAGTTGCGGGAAGTGAGCAGTTCTTC.

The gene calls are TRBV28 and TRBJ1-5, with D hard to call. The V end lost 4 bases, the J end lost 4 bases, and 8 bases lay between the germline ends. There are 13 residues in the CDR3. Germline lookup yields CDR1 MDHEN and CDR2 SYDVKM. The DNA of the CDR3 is TGTGCCAGCAGTTGGAGGGAAAATCAGCCCCAGCATTTT. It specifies CASSWRENQPQHF.

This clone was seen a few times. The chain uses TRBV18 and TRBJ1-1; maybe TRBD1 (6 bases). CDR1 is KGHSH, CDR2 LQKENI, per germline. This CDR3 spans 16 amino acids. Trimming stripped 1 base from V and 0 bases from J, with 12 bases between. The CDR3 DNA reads TGTGCCAGCTCACCACGACTGACAGGTATGAACACTGAAGCTTTCTTT. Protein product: CASSPRLTGMNTEAFF.

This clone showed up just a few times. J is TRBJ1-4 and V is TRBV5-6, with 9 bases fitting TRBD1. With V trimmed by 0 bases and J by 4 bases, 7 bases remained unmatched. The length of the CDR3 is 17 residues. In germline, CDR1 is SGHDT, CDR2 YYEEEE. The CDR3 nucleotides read TGTGCCAGCAGCTTGGCCTTAGGGACAGGGCTTAATGAAAAACTGTTTTTT. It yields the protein CASSLALGTGLNEKLFF.

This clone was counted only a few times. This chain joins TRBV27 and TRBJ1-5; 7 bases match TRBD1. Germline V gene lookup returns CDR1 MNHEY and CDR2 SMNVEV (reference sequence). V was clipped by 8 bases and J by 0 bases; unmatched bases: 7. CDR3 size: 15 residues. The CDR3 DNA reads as TGTGCCAGCTGGTCCTCAGGGGGTAGCAATCAGCCCCAGCATTTT. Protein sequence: CASWSSGGSNQPQHF.

The CDR3 reads CASSERRGLEQYF. CDR3 in DNA: TGTGCCAGCAGTGAAAGGAGAGGTCTCGAGCAGTACTTC. The rearrangement joins TRBV6-1 to TRBJ2-7; D call uncertain. The ends were cut back, 2 bases at V and 6 bases at J, with 11 bases in the middle. The CDR3 is 13 amino acids. The germline V gene has CDR1 MNHNS and CDR2 SASEGT.